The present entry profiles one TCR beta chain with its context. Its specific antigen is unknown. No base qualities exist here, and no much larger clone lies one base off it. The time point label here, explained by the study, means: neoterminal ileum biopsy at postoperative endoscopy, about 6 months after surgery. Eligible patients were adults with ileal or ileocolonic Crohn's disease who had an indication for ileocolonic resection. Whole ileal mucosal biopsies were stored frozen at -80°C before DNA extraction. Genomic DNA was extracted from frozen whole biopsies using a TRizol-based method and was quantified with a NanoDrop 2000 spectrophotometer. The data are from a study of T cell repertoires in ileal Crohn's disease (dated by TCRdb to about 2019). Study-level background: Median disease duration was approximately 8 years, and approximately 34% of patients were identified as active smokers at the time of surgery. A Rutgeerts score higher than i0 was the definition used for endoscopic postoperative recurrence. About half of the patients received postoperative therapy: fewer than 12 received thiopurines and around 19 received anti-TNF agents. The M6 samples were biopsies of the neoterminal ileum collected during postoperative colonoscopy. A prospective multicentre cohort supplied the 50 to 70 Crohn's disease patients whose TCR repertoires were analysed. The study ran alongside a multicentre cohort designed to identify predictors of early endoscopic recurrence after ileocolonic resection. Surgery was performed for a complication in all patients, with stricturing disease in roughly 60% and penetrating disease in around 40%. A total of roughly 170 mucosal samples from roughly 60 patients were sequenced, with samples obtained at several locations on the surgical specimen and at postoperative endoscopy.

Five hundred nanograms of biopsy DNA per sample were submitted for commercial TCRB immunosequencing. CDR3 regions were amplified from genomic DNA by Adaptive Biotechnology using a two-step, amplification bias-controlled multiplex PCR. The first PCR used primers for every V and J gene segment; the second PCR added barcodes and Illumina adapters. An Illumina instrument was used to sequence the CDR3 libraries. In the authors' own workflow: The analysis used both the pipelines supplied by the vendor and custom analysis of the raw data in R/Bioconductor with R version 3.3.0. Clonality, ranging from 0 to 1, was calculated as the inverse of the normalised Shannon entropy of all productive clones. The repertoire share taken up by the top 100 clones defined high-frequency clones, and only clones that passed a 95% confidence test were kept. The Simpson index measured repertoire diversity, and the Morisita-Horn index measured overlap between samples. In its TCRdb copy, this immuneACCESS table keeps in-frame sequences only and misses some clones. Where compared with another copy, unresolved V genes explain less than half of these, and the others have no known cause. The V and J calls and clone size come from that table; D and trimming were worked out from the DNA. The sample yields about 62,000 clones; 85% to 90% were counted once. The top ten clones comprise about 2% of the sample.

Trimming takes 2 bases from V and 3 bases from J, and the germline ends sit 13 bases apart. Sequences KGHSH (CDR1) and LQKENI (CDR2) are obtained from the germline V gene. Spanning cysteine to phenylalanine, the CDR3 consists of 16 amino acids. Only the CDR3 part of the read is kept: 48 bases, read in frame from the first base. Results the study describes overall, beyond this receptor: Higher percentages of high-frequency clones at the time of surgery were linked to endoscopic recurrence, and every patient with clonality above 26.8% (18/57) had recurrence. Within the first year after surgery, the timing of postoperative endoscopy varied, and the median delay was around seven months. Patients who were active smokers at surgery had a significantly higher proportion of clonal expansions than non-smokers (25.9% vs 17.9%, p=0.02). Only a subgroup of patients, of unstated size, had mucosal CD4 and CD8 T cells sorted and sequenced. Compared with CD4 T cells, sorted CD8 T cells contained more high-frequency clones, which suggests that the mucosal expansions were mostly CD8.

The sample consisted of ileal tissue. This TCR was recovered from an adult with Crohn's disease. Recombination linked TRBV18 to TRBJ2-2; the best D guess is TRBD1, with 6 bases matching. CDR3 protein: CASSPYGGVDTGELFF. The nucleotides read TGTGCCAGCTCACCATATGGGGGCGTGGACACCGGGGAGCTGTTTTTT.